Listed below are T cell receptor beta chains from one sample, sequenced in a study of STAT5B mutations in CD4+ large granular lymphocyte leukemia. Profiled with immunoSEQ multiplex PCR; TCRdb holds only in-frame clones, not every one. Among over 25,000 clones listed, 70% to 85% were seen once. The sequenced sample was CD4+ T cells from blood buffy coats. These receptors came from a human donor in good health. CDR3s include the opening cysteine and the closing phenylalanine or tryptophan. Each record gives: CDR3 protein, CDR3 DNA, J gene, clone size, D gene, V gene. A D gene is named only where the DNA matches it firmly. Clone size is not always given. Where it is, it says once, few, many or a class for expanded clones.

CDR3 protein: CASNRGYEQYF
CDR3 DNA: TGCGCCAGCAACAGGGGTTACGAGCAGTACTTC
J gene: TRBJ2-7
clone size: NA
D gene: TRBD1
V gene: TRBV5-1

CDR3 protein: CASSLQGAASPLHF
CDR3 DNA: TGTGCCAGCAGCTTACAAGGGGCGGCCTCACCCCTCCACTTT
J gene: TRBJ1-6
clone size: NA
D gene: NA
V gene: TRBV7-3

CDR3 protein: CASAGARDRRNYGYTF
CDR3 DNA: TGTGCCAGCGCCGGGGCCCGGGACAGGCGGAACTATGGCTACACCTTC
J gene: TRBJ1-2
clone size: NA
D gene: TRBD1
V gene: TRBV9

CDR3 protein: CASSGDRGNYGYTF
CDR3 DNA: TGTGCCAGCTCAGGGGACAGGGGAAACTATGGCTACACCTTC
J gene: TRBJ1-2
clone size: NA
D gene: TRBD1
V gene: TRBV18

CDR3 protein: CASSPGDLDSTGELFF
CDR3 DNA: TGTGCCAGCAGCCCCGGAGATCTGGACTCCACCGGGGAGCTGTTTTTT
J gene: TRBJ2-2
clone size: NA
D gene: NA
V gene: TRBV7-9

CDR3 protein: CASSSSSGGARTGELFF
CDR3 DNA: TGTGCCAGCAGCTCGAGTAGCGGGGGGGCGAGGACCGGGGAGCTGTTTTTT
J gene: TRBJ2-2
clone size: NA
D gene: TRBD2
V gene: TRBV7-9

CDR3 protein: CASSVQGNYNSPLHF
CDR3 DNA: TGTGCCAGTAGTGTACAGGGCAACTATAATTCACCCCTCCACTTT
J gene: TRBJ1-6
clone size: NA
D gene: NA
V gene: TRBV19

CDR3 protein: CASSPQISTSGSNTGELFF
CDR3 DNA: TGTGCCAGTAGTCCCCAGATATCGACTAGCGGGTCCAACACCGGGGAGCTGTTTTTT
J gene: TRBJ2-2
clone size: NA
D gene: TRBD2
V gene: TRBV19

CDR3 protein: CASSLSGGSTDTQYF
CDR3 DNA: TGCGCCAGCAGCTTATCGGGGGGTAGCACAGATACGCAGTATTTT
J gene: TRBJ2-3
clone size: NA
D gene: TRBD2
V gene: TRBV5-1

CDR3 protein: CASSPGQGNSPLHF
CDR3 DNA: TGTGCCAGCAGTCCCGGACAGGGAAATTCACCCCTCCACTTT
J gene: TRBJ1-6
clone size: few
D gene: TRBD1
V gene: TRBV28

CDR3 protein: CASSSGGAEKTQYF
CDR3 DNA: TGCGCCAGCAGCTCTGGTGGGGCTGAGAAGACCCAGTACTTC
J gene: TRBJ2-5
clone size: NA
D gene: NA
V gene: TRBV5-1

CDR3 protein: CASSYGTSGAGDTDTQYF
CDR3 DNA: TGTGCCAGCAGCTATGGGACTAGCGGAGCGGGAGACACAGATACGCAGTATTTT
J gene: TRBJ2-3
clone size: few
D gene: TRBD2
V gene: TRBV7-3

CDR3 protein: CASSSPKLGGDYGYTF
CDR3 DNA: TGTGCCAGCAGCTCCCCCAAGTTGGGTGGGGACTATGGCTACACCTTC
J gene: TRBJ1-2
clone size: few
D gene: NA
V gene: TRBV11-2

CDR3 protein: CASDRTGADGEQFF
CDR3 DNA: TGTGCCAGCGACCGAACAGGGGCGGACGGGGAGCAGTTCTTC
J gene: TRBJ2-1
clone size: NA
D gene: TRBD1
V gene: TRBV9

CDR3 protein: CASSSDRAPYEQYF
CDR3 DNA: TGTGCCAGCAGCTCCGACAGGGCCCCCTACGAGCAGTACTTC
J gene: TRBJ2-7
clone size: NA
D gene: TRBD1
V gene: TRBV7-2

CDR3 protein: CASSMSRGGTEAFF
CDR3 DNA: TGTGCCAGTAGTATGTCCAGGGGGGGGACTGAAGCTTTCTTT
J gene: TRBJ1-1
clone size: NA
D gene: TRBD1
V gene: TRBV19

CDR3 protein: CASSPNDGYGYTF
CDR3 DNA: TGTGCCAGCTCACCGAACGACGGCTATGGCTACACCTTC
J gene: TRBJ1-2
clone size: NA
D gene: NA
V gene: TRBV18

CDR3 protein: CASSLGLAYPDTQYF
CDR3 DNA: TGTGCCAGCAGCTTGGGACTAGCTTACCCAGATACGCAGTATTTT
J gene: TRBJ2-3
clone size: NA
D gene: TRBD2
V gene: TRBV7-2

CDR3 protein: CASSEGVEQPQHF
CDR3 DNA: TGTGCCAGCAGTGAAGGGGTGGAGCAGCCCCAGCATTTT
J gene: TRBJ1-5
clone size: NA
D gene: NA
V gene: TRBV6-1

CDR3 protein: CASSHVYRGSGNTIYF
CDR3 DNA: TGCGCCAGCAGCCATGTTTACAGGGGCTCTGGAAACACCATATATTTT
J gene: TRBJ1-3
clone size: NA
D gene: TRBD1
V gene: TRBV4-3

CDR3 protein: CASSSIGQGAGEQYF
CDR3 DNA: TGTGCCAGTAGTTCCATTGGACAGGGGGCGGGCGAGCAGTACTTC
J gene: TRBJ2-7
clone size: NA
D gene: TRBD1
V gene: TRBV19

CDR3 protein: CASSFQGSSYEQYF
CDR3 DNA: TGTGCCAGCAGTTTCCAGGGGAGCTCCTACGAGCAGTACTTC
J gene: TRBJ2-7
clone size: NA
D gene: NA
V gene: TRBV28

CDR3 protein: CASIGTGDMNTEAFF
CDR3 DNA: TGTGCCAGTATTGGGACAGGGGACATGAACACTGAAGCTTTCTTT
J gene: TRBJ1-1
clone size: NA
D gene: TRBD1
V gene: TRBV19

CDR3 protein: CSADPQLAAKYNEQFF
CDR3 DNA: TGCAGCGCCGACCCCCAGCTAGCGGCCAAATACAATGAGCAGTTCTTC
J gene: TRBJ2-1
clone size: once
D gene: TRBD2
V gene: TRBV29-1

CDR3 protein: CASSAGSGENTEAFF
CDR3 DNA: TGTGCCAGCAGCGCTGGGTCGGGGGAAAACACTGAAGCTTTCTTT
J gene: TRBJ1-1
clone size: NA
D gene: NA
V gene: TRBV9

CDR3 protein: CASSWHVGGNDEQYF
CDR3 DNA: TGTGCCAGCAGCTGGCATGTGGGGGGTAACGACGAGCAGTACTTC
J gene: TRBJ2-7
clone size: NA
D gene: NA
V gene: TRBV7-7

CDR3 protein: CASSFGPANYGYTF
CDR3 DNA: TGCGCCAGCAGCTTCGGGCCGGCTAACTATGGCTACACCTTC
J gene: TRBJ1-2
clone size: NA
D gene: NA
V gene: TRBV5-1

CDR3 protein: CASSQDWGGNQPQHF
CDR3 DNA: TGCGCCAGCAGCCAAGACTGGGGGGGCAATCAGCCCCAGCATTTT
J gene: TRBJ1-5
clone size: few
D gene: NA
V gene: TRBV4-3

CDR3 protein: CASSPETSGQGVTGELFF
CDR3 DNA: TGCGCCAGCAGCCCGGAGACATCAGGACAGGGGGTCACCGGGGAGCTGTTTTTT
J gene: TRBJ2-2
clone size: NA
D gene: TRBD1
V gene: TRBV4-3

CDR3 protein: CASSLAGDNEQFF
CDR3 DNA: TGCGCCAGCAGCTTGGCAGGGGACAATGAGCAGTTCTTC
J gene: TRBJ2-1
clone size: NA
D gene: NA
V gene: TRBV5-1

CDR3 protein: CATRDRHNAGANVLTF
CDR3 DNA: TGTGCCACCAGGGACAGGCACAACGCTGGGGCCAACGTCCTGACTTTC
J gene: TRBJ2-6
clone size: NA
D gene: TRBD1
V gene: TRBV19

CDR3 protein: CASSGLAGGRTGELFF
CDR3 DNA: TGTGCCAGCAGCGGACTAGCGGGGGGGCGAACCGGGGAGCTGTTTTTT
J gene: TRBJ2-2
clone size: NA
D gene: TRBD2
V gene: TRBV5-5

CDR3 protein: CATSSASRDRQAYSGANVLTF
CDR3 DNA: TGTGCCACCAGCAGCGCTAGCCGGGACAGGCAGGCATACTCTGGGGCCAACGTCCTGACTTTC
J gene: TRBJ2-6
clone size: NA
D gene: TRBD1
V gene: TRBV15

CDR3 protein: CASSKGVRSNYGYTF
CDR3 DNA: TGTGCCAGTAGTAAGGGAGTCCGATCTAACTATGGCTACACCTTC
J gene: TRBJ1-2
clone size: NA
D gene: NA
V gene: TRBV19

CDR3 protein: CASSLAGQGYEKLFF
CDR3 DNA: TGTGCCAGCAGCCTGGCGGGACAGGGATACGAAAAACTGTTTTTT
J gene: TRBJ1-4
clone size: NA
D gene: TRBD1
V gene: TRBV7-2

CDR3 protein: CASTRDRGIANYGYTF
CDR3 DNA: TGTGCCAGCACCCGGGACAGGGGGATAGCTAACTATGGCTACACCTTC
J gene: TRBJ1-2
clone size: NA
D gene: TRBD1
V gene: TRBV28

CDR3 protein: CASSLDNQPQHF
CDR3 DNA: TGTGCCAGCAGTTTGGACAATCAGCCCCAGCATTTT
J gene: TRBJ1-5
clone size: NA
D gene: NA
V gene: TRBV2

CDR3 protein: CASSQDAAGKIEKLFF
CDR3 DNA: TGCGCCAGCAGCCAAGATGCAGCAGGCAAGATTGAAAAACTGTTTTTT
J gene: TRBJ1-4
clone size: few
D gene: NA
V gene: TRBV4-3

CDR3 protein: CASSYRSNQPQHF
CDR3 DNA: TGTGCCAGCAGTTACAGAAGCAATCAGCCCCAGCATTTT
J gene: TRBJ1-5
clone size: few
D gene: NA
V gene: TRBV6-5

CDR3 protein: CASSGAPRDGNTIYF
CDR3 DNA: TGCGCCAGCAGTGGGGCCCCCCGGGATGGAAACACCATATATTTT
J gene: TRBJ1-3
clone size: NA
D gene: NA
V gene: TRBV10-2

CDR3 protein: CASSLVGGVGETQYF
CDR3 DNA: TGTGCCAGCAGCTTAGTCGGGGGGGTCGGAGAGACCCAGTACTTC
J gene: TRBJ2-5
clone size: NA
D gene: TRBD2
V gene: TRBV7-8

CDR3 protein: CASSLGHTYEQYF
CDR3 DNA: TGTGCCAGCAGCTTAGGGCACACCTACGAGCAGTACTTC
J gene: TRBJ2-7
clone size: NA
D gene: NA
V gene: TRBV7-2

CDR3 protein: CASSLGYEQYF
CDR3 DNA: TGCGCCAGCAGCTTGGGTTACGAGCAGTACTTC
J gene: TRBJ2-7
clone size: NA
D gene: NA
V gene: TRBV5-1